The T cell receptor beta chain described here comes from a study of blood T cells in healthy people across ages. The CDR3 is 14 residues long. The trim removed 6 bases at V and 10 bases at J, leaving 13 bases unmatched. Germline CDR1 WSHSY, CDR2 SAAADI. On this clonotype itself: The antigen remains unidentified.

Using a J-beta primer mix together with a sample-barcoded 5' primer, a second PCR was run for about 7 to 12 cycles. TCRdb re-called the 5' RACE reads through MiXCR, storing one row per CDR3 protein. The sample has fewer than 1,000,000 distinct CDR3 sequences; roughly 44% are singletons. General study points: Unsorted PBMC input precluded a conclusive naive versus antigen-experienced comparison. With age, beta diversity per million T cells declined roughly linearly, significantly by 40.

The source is a man in his sixties in good health. The sample consisted of blood. V gene TRBV10-2 combines with J gene TRBJ2-3, with 7 bases identical to TRBD2. In DNA form, the CDR3 reads TGCGCCAGCAGCGAAGGACTGGGGGGGTACTCGCAGTATTTT. Amino acids: CASSEGLGGYSQYF.